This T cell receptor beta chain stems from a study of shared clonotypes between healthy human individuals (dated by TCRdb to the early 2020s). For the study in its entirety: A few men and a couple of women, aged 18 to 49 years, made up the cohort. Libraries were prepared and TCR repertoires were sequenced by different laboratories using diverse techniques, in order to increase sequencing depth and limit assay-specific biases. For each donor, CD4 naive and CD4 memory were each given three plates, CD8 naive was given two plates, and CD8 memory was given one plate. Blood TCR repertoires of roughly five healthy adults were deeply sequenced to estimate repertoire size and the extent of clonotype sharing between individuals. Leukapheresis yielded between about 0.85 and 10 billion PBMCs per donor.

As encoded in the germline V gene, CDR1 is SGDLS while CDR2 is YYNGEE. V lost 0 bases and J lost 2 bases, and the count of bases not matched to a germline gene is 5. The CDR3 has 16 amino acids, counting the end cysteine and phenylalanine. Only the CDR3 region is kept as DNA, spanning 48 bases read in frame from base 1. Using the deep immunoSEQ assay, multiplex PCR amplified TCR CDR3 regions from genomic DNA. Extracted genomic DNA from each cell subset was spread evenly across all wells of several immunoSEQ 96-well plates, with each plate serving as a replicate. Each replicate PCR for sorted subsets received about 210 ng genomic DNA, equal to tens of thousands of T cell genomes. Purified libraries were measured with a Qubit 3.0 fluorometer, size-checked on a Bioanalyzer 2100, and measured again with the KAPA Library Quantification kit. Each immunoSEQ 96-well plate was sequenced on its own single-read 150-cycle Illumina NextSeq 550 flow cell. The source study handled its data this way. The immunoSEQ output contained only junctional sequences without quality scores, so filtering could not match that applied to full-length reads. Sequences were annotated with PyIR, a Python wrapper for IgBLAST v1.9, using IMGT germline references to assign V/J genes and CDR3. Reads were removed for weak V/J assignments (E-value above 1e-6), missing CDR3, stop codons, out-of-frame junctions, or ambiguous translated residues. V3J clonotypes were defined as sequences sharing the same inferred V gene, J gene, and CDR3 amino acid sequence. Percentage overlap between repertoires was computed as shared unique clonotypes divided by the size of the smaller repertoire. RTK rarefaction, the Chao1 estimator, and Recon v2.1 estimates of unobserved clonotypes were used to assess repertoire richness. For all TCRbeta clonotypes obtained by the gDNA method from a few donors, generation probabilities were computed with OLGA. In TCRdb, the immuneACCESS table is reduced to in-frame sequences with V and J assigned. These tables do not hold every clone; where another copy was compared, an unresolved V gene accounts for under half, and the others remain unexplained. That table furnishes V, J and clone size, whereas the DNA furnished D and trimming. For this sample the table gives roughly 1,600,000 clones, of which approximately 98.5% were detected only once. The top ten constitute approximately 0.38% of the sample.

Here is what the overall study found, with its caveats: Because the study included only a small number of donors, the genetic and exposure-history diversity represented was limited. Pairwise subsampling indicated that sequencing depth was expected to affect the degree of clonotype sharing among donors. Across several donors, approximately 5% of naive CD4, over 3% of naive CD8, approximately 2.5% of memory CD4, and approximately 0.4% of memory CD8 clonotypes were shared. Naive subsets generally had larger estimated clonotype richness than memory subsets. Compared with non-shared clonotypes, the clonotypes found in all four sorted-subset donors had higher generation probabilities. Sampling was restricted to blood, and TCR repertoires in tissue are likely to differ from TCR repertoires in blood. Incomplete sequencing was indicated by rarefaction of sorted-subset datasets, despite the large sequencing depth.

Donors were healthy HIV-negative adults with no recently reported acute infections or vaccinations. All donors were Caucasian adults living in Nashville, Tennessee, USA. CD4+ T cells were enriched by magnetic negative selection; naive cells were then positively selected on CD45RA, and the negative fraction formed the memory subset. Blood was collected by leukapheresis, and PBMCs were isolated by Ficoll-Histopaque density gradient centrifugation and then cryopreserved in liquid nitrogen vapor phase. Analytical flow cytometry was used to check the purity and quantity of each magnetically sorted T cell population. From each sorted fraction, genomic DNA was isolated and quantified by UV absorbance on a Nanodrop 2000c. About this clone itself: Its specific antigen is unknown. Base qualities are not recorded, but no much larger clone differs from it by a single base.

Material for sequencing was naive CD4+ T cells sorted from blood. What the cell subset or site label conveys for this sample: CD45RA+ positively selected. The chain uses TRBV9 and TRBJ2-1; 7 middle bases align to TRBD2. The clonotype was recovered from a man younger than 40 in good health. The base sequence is TGTGCCAGCAGCGTAGGGGCGGGAGTAACCTACAATGAGCAGTTCTTC. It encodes CASSVGAGVTYNEQFF.